Below, one T cell receptor beta chain is given with its context. Its antigen is unidentified. This sample stems from a study of T cell responses to AZD1222 COVID-19 vaccine. Overall study results and limits: White British people made up most donors, females outnumbered males, and clonal diversity was possibly underestimated. Increases in Spike-specific TCR breadth and depth were seen after two AZD1222 doses. Seropositivity was recorded at baseline in only a handful of AZD1222 recipients.

Assay used: immunoSEQ multiplex PCR; TCRdb lists only in-frame clones, some missing. The table records around 97,000 clones, 90% to 95% of them present only once. The CDR3 has 15 amino acids. V shed 3 bases and J 2 bases; nucleotides not matched to a gene: 2. CDR1 is KGHSH, CDR2 LQKENI, per germline. The chain has TRBV18 and TRBJ2-7; 12 bases match TRBD1. This TCR came from an adult in good health. The sample was peripheral blood, taken on day 0 of AZD1222 vaccination. The CDR3, as DNA: TGTGCCAGCTCACCCGGGACAGGGGGCACCTACGAGCAGTACTTC. This gives the protein CASSPGTGGTYEQYF.